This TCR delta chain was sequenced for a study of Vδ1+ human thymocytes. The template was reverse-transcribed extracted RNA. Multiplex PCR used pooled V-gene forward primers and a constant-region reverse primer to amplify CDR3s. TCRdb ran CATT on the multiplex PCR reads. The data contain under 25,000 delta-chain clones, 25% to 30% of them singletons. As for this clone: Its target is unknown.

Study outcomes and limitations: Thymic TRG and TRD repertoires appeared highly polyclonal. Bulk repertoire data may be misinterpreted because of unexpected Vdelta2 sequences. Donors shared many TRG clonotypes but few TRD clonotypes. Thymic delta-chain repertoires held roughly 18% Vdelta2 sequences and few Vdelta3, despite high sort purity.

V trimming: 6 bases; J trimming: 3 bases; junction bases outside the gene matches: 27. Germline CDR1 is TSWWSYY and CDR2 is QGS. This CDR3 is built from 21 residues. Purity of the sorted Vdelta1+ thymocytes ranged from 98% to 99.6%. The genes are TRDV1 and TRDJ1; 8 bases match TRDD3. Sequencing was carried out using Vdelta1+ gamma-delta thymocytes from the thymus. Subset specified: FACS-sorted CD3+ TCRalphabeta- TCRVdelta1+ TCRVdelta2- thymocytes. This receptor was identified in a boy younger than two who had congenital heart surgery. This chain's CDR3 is CALGPAFPKLGWGTLADKLIF. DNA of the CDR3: TGTGCTCTTGGACCAGCCTTCCCCAAATTAGGCTGGGGGACATTGGCCGATAAACTCATCTTT.